The rows below give T cell receptor beta chains drawn from one sample of a study of cytomegalovirus exposure and HLA in healthy donors. Here immunoSEQ multiplex PCR was the method, and the copy in TCRdb shows in-frame clones only, minus some. The sample records some 190,000 clones, roughly 82% being singletons. The sequencing input was PBMCs. Source of these receptors: a man aged 35 to 55 in good health and CMV-seronegative. CDR3s include the opening cysteine and the closing phenylalanine or tryptophan. Each record gives: V gene, J gene, clone size, CDR3 protein. The listing skips clone size in some rows; elsewhere it reads once, few, many or a size class.

v_gene: TRBV15
j_gene: TRBJ2-3
abundance: -
CDR3aa: CATSRETPEDTQYF

v_gene: TRBV4-3
j_gene: TRBJ2-7
abundance: -
CDR3aa: CASSQVYQTSGGYEQYF

v_gene: TRBV28
j_gene: TRBJ1-1
abundance: -
CDR3aa: CASSRRQGTEAFF

v_gene: TRBV15
j_gene: TRBJ2-5
abundance: -
CDR3aa: CATSRDREAGEGELETQYF

v_gene: TRBV5-8
j_gene: TRBJ1-1
abundance: -
CDR3aa: CASSPTGNTEAFF

v_gene: TRBV7-6
j_gene: TRBJ2-1
abundance: -
CDR3aa: CASSFGLAGGPNEQFF

v_gene: TRBV6-5
j_gene: TRBJ2-5
abundance: -
CDR3aa: CASSSIAGGSGETQYF

v_gene: TRBV6-6
j_gene: TRBJ1-1
abundance: -
CDR3aa: CASRPPGETEAFF

v_gene: TRBV30
j_gene: TRBJ1-5
abundance: -
CDR3aa: CAWSVGQVNQPQHF

v_gene: TRBV4-3
j_gene: TRBJ2-5
abundance: once
CDR3aa: CASSQVLVGQETQYF

v_gene: TRBV5-6
j_gene: TRBJ1-1
abundance: -
CDR3aa: CASSSKTGTANTEAFF

v_gene: TRBV5-4
j_gene: TRBJ2-5
abundance: few
CDR3aa: CASSTGQGTGETQYF

v_gene: TRBV7-8
j_gene: TRBJ2-7
abundance: -
CDR3aa: CASSLVRQGATYEQYF

v_gene: TRBV28
j_gene: TRBJ1-1
abundance: -
CDR3aa: CASSFPAGNTEAFF

v_gene: TRBV6-6
j_gene: TRBJ2-7
abundance: -
CDR3aa: CASSYRGQGASYEQYF

v_gene: TRBV5-1
j_gene: TRBJ2-7
abundance: -
CDR3aa: CASSPGQGQYF

v_gene: TRBV11-3
j_gene: TRBJ1-4
abundance: -
CDR3aa: CASSPAGGLNEKLFF

v_gene: TRBV9
j_gene: TRBJ2-5
abundance: -
CDR3aa: CASSGPWAQETQYF

v_gene: TRBV4-3
j_gene: TRBJ2-3
abundance: few
CDR3aa: CASSPREGTTTDTQYF

v_gene: TRBV19
j_gene: TRBJ2-7
abundance: few
CDR3aa: CASSIGGGATPLYEQYF

v_gene: TRBV7-2
j_gene: TRBJ1-1
abundance: -
CDR3aa: CASSSGAFF

v_gene: TRBV7-8
j_gene: TRBJ1-4
abundance: -
CDR3aa: CASSLRHQVYEKLFF

v_gene: TRBV18
j_gene: TRBJ1-5
abundance: -
CDR3aa: CASSATGGQPQHF

v_gene: TRBV7-2
j_gene: TRBJ1-1
abundance: -
CDR3aa: CASSPFPGTGEVTEAFF

v_gene: TRBV11-3
j_gene: TRBJ2-1
abundance: -
CDR3aa: CASSLEDTDYNEQFF

v_gene: TRBV7-9
j_gene: TRBJ2-5
abundance: -
CDR3aa: CASSGTSGGPYQETQYF

v_gene: TRBV19
j_gene: TRBJ2-4
abundance: -
CDR3aa: CASSIQGVDIQYF

v_gene: TRBV27
j_gene: TRBJ1-2
abundance: -
CDR3aa: CASRGVGETGKRYGYTF

v_gene: TRBV7-9
j_gene: TRBJ1-6
abundance: -
CDR3aa: CASSLPRQGNSPLHF